A single sample is the source of the 18 T cell receptor beta chains below, sequenced in a study of beta chain features in type 1 diabetes. The sequenced template was cDNA made from the entire isolated RNA. TCRdb keeps only in-frame clones here, not all; method: immunoSEQ multiplex PCR. The sample has 250,000 to 350,000 clones, 14% seen once. Sequenced input: central memory CD4+ T cells from blood. These receptors were taken from a man aged 25-45 years in good health.

This clone turned up a few times. The rearrangement links TRBV7-2 to TRBJ2-4, with D hard to call. Trimming took 1 base from V and 0 from J, leaving 13 bases between them. The CDR3 is 17 amino acids. Germline V lookup: CDR1 SGHTA, CDR2 FQGNSA. In DNA form, the CDR3 reads TGTGCCAGCAGCTTAGGGTTTGGCTCTCTAGCCAAAAACATTCAGTACTTC. This codes for CASSLGFGSLAKNIQYF.

The chain is built from TRBV5-4 and TRBJ2-3; no clear D gene. With 2 bases removed from V and 1 base from J, the gap between germline ends came to 8 bases. The CDR3 spans 14 residues. Germline CDR1 SGHNT, CDR2 YYREEE (reference sequence). In nucleotides, the CDR3 is TGTGCCAGCAGCTTTTGGTCCGGCACAGATACGCAGTATTTT. Amino acids: CASSFWSGTDTQYF.

The V and J genes are TRBV10-3 and TRBJ2-3; perhaps D is TRBD1 or TRBD2 (5 bases each). The CDR3 covers 10 residues. Germline loops: CDR1 ENHRY, CDR2 SYGVKD. Trimming cost V 10 bases and J 6 bases, with 8 bases left between them. CDR3 nucleotides: TGTGCCACCTGGGGGGATACGCAGTATTTT. This codes for CATWGDTQYF.

The rearrangement links TRBV7-9 to TRBJ1-2; 7 bases line up with TRBD1. V trimming: 0 bases; J trimming: 8 bases; junction bases outside the gene matches: 0. CDR3 size: 12 residues. CDR1 is SEHNR, CDR2 FQNEAQ, per germline (reference sequence). The CDR3 protein is CASSLAGGGYTF. The CDR3 DNA reads TGTGCCAGCAGCTTAGCAGGGGGCGGCTACACCTTC.

This clone was counted many times. The chain carries TRBV13 and TRBJ1-1; 9 bases are shared with TRBD1. This CDR3 comprises 14 residues. The J segment lost 8 bases and the V segment lost 5 bases, leaving 9 bases of the junction unmatched. Germline CDR1 and CDR2: PRHDT and FYEKMQ (reference sequence). The CDR3 DNA reads TGTGCCAGCAGCAAAGACAGGGGGGGCACCGAAGCTTTCTTT. Its protein is CASSKDRGGTEAFF. The whole variable domain, remainder taken from reference TRBV13 and TRBJ1-1, is AAGVIQSPRHLIKEKRETATLKCYPIPRHDTVYWYQQGPGQDPQFLISFYEKMQSDKGSIPDRFSAQQFSDYHSELNMSSLELGDSALYFCASSKDRGGTEAFFGQGTRLTVV.

This clone was counted only a few times. The chain links TRBV10-1 to TRBJ2-3; 9 nucleotides line up with TRBD1. V shed 10 bases, J shed 2 bases, and the junction held 4 bases outside the gene matches. This CDR3 spans 13 amino acids. Germline CDR1 WNHNN, CDR2 SYGVQD (reference sequence). DNA for the CDR3: TGCGCCACCAACAGGGGGCCCACAGATACGCAGTATTTT. This encodes CATNRGPTDTQYF.

The chain uses TRBV7-9 and TRBJ2-1; 10 bases are shared with TRBD1. Germline V CDR1 and CDR2: SEHNR, FQNEAQ (reference sequence). This CDR3 region has 15 residues. With 3 bases clipped from V and 7 bases from J, the junction kept 6 bases outside the gene matches. The CDR3, as DNA: TGTGCCAGCAGCTTTGGACAGGGGGGTTTGAATGAGCAGTTCTTC. It is translated as CASSFGQGGLNEQFF.

The chain is built from TRBV7-2 and TRBJ1-1, with 7 bases fitting TRBD1. The CDR3 runs to 14 residues. In germline, CDR1 is SGHTA, CDR2 FQGNSA. The V gene end was trimmed by 5 bases and the J gene end by 2 bases; junction bases not matched to a gene: 5. The CDR3 nucleotides are TGTGCCAGCAGCCCTACAGGGGATAACACTGAAGCTTTCTTT. Translating it yields CASSPTGDNTEAFF.

This clone has a handful of counts. The chain joins TRBV15 to TRBJ1-2; 10 bases are shared with TRBD1. This CDR3 is 15 amino acids long. J lost 7 bases, V lost 3 bases, and 8 bases had no gene match. The germline V gene has CDR1 LNHNV and CDR2 YYDKDF (reference sequence). The CDR3 protein is CATSSGGTGAGGYTF. The CDR3 DNA is TGTGCCACCAGCAGCGGAGGGACAGGGGCAGGTGGCTACACCTTC.

This sequence joins TRBV10-3 and TRBJ2-1; the match to TRBD2 covers 13 bases. The junction had 10 bases not matched to a gene; V was cut back by 10 bases and J by 10 bases. Per the germline V gene, CDR1 is ENHRY and CDR2 is SYGVKD. This CDR3 region has 14 residues. This CDR3 reads CASRLAGGLGEQFF. CDR3 sequence (DNA): TGTGCCAGCCGACTAGCGGGAGGCCTAGGGGAGCAGTTCTTC.

The table lists this clone with a few counts. The chain recombines TRBV9 with TRBJ2-1; maybe TRBD2 (5 bases). The V end was cut by 3 bases, the J end by 1 base, with 8 bases between. CDR1 is SGDLS and CDR2 is YYNGEE in the germline V gene. This CDR3 contains 14 residues. The CDR3 DNA reads TGTGCCAGCAGCGCCAGACTATCCTACAATGAGCAGTTCTTC. This sequence encodes CASSARLSYNEQFF.

This clone has ten or more counts. The gene calls are TRBV27 and TRBJ2-2; D not resolved. Germline lookup yields CDR1 MNHEY and CDR2 SMNVEV (reference sequence). V shed 5 bases and J shed 3 bases, with 25 bases lying between them. The CDR3 spans 19 residues. CDR3 sequence: CASSPIPPGVFSDTGELFF. CDR3 coding DNA: TGTGCCAGCAGTCCCATACCCCCTGGGGTGTTTTCGGACACCGGGGAGCTGTTTTTT.

The chain is built from TRBV6-5 and TRBJ2-1, with D possibly TRBD2 on 6 matching bases. The length of the CDR3 is 16 residues. Germline V gives CDR1 MNHEY, CDR2 SVGAGI. V gave up 4 bases and J gave up 4 bases, with 17 bases separating them. The CDR3, as DNA: TGTGCCAGCAGTTCTATTTTTGGGACTCTATACAATGAGCAGTTCTTC. Translating gives CASSSIFGTLYNEQFF.

The chain is built from TRBV5-1 and TRBJ2-5, with D possibly being TRBD2 (6 bases). The CDR3 length is 14 residues. The germline gives CDR1 SGHRS, CDR2 YFSETQ. V lost 2 bases and J lost 1, with 9 bases in between. CDR3 loop: CASSFGGIQETQYF. The CDR3 nucleotides read TGCGCCAGCAGCTTTGGGGGGATCCAAGAGACCCAGTACTTC.

This clone was counted only a few times. This could be a read error, since a much larger clone is one nucleotide away. V is TRBV7-9 and J is TRBJ2-3; no firm D call. Germline CDR1 is SEHNR and CDR2 is FQNEAQ (reference sequence). V was clipped by 1 base and J by 0 bases, with 5 bases between them. The CDR3 consists of 14 residues. The CDR3 is CASSLGSSTDTQYF. The CDR3 bases are TGTGCCAGCAGCTTAGGGTCTAGCACAGATACGCAGTATTTT.

V gene TRBV9 combines with J gene TRBJ2-5; TRBD1 might be the D (5 bases). The length of the CDR3 is 13 residues. Germline CDR1 is SGDLS and CDR2 is YYNGEE. Trimming left V 5 bases short and J 1 base short, with 9 bases between. In nucleotides, the CDR3 is TGTGCCAGCAGTAGGGGTCTCCAAGAGACCCAGTACTTC. This codes for CASSRGLQETQYF.

This clone turned up a few times. The genes are TRBV10-3 and TRBJ1-1, with a weak D call TRBD1 (6 bases). The CDR3 contains 15 residues. Germline V CDR1 and CDR2: ENHRY, SYGVKD. Deletions cut 0 bases from V and 0 bases from J, with 8 bases between. CDR3 loop: CAISESTGMNTEAFF. CDR3 sequence (DNA): TGTGCCATCAGTGAGTCGACAGGAATGAACACTGAAGCTTTCTTT.

This rearrangement joins TRBV7-8 to TRBJ2-3, with D perhaps given as TRBD1 or TRBD2 (6 bases each). V lost 4 bases and J 8 bases, leaving 13 bases between the germline ends. The CDR3 totals 13 residues. The germline V gene encodes CDR1 SGHVS and CDR2 FQNEAQ. The CDR3 DNA reads as TGTGCCAGCAGCTCAACAGGAGGGGGTACGCAGTATTTT. As protein: CASSSTGGGTQYF.